Listed here are 22 T cell receptor beta chains from one sample, sequenced in a study of blood T cell repertoires in COVID-19. The repertoire was sequenced with immunoSEQ multiplex PCR; TCRdb's copy has only in-frame clones and lacks some. The sample has some 250,000 clones, 85% to 90% seen once; the top ten hold roughly 8.3%. Sequencing was performed on PBMCs or T cells enriched from blood (not recorded which). The receptors originated from a man in his forties who had recovered from COVID-19.

The chain combines TRBV9 with TRBJ2-2, with D maybe TRBD1 (6 bases). Germline-derived CDR1 and CDR2 are SGDLS and YYNGEE. V lost 1 base to trimming and J lost 5 bases, with 15 bases between them. CDR3 length equals 16 residues. CDR3: CASSVTRDIPTGELFF. The CDR3 bases are TGTGCCAGCAGCGTAACCAGGGACATTCCGACCGGGGAGCTGTTTTTT.

The V call is TRBV28, the J call TRBJ1-2, with 7 bases fitting TRBD1. Trimming at V came to 4 bases and at J to 8 bases, leaving 7 bases not matched to a gene. The CDR3 is 13 residues long. Germline CDR1 is MDHEN and CDR2 is SYDVKM. In nucleotides, the CDR3 is TGTGCCAGCAGTTCCGGGACAGTTCGGGGCTACACCTTC. It encodes CASSSGTVRGYTF.

The chain combines TRBV4-2 with TRBJ2-7; 7 bases agree with TRBD2. J lost 1 base, V lost 3 bases, and 6 bases had no gene match. The CDR3 totals 15 residues. Germline V gene data show CDR1 as LGHNA and CDR2 as YNFKEQ. CDR3 nucleotides: TGTGCCAGCAGCCACGCCAGCGGGGCGTCCTACGAGCAGTACTTC. Translation: CASSHASGASYEQYF.

This sequence joins TRBV5-4 and TRBJ2-7; maybe TRBD2 (6 bases). Germline V gives CDR1 SGHNT, CDR2 YYREEE (reference sequence). V lost 0 bases and J lost 2, with 12 bases in between. The length of the CDR3 is 15 residues. The CDR3 DNA reads as TGTGCCAGCAGCTTGGCGGGACCGGGGGCCTACGAGCAGTACTTC. Amino acids: CASSLAGPGAYEQYF.

V is TRBV11-1 and J is TRBJ2-1, with 9 bases that match TRBD1. Germline CDR1 SGHAT, CDR2 FQDESV (reference sequence). The CDR3 has 15 amino acids. J gave up 6 bases and V 1 base, and 4 bases lay outside the gene matches. The DNA of the CDR3 is TGTGCCAGCAGCTTAGACAGGGGGCTGGGCAATGAGCAGTTCTTC. It specifies CASSLDRGLGNEQFF. The whole variable domain, remainder taken from reference TRBV11-1 and TRBJ2-1, is EAEVAQSPRYKITEKSQAVAFWCDPISGHATLYWYRQILGQGPELLVQFQDESVVDDSQLPKDRFSAERLKGVDSTLKIQPAELGDSAMYLCASSLDRGLGNEQFFGPGTRLTVL.

Worth noting for this clone: One junction end disagrees with the germline gene, perhaps due to a read error. This chain links TRBV6-5 with TRBJ2-7, with 9 bases fitting TRBD2. CDR3 size: 15 residues. CDR1 and CDR2 from the germline V gene are MNHEY and SVGAGI. CDR3 residues: CASSITGTSSHEQYF. The CDR3 nucleotides read TGTGCCAGCAGTATAACCGGGACTAGCTCCCACGAGCAGTACTTC.

CDR3 nucleotides: TGCGCCAGCAGCTTGAGGGCCGACTACTCCTACGAGCAGTACTTC. As protein: CASSLRADYSYEQYF. The V call is TRBV5-1, the J call TRBJ2-7, with D perhaps TRBD2 (5 bases). This CDR3 has 15 residues. V was shortened by 1 base and J by 0 bases, with 11 bases between the two germline ends. Germline CDR1 SGHRS, CDR2 YFSETQ.

The chain joins TRBV18 to TRBJ2-7, with 10 bases that match TRBD1. Germline V CDR1 and CDR2: KGHSH, LQKENI. V gave up 2 bases and J gave up 1 base; unmatched junction bases: 8. The CDR3 length is 17 residues. The chain's CDR3 is CASSPISGTGASYEQYF. The CDR3 DNA follows: TGTGCCAGCTCACCAATCTCCGGGACAGGGGCTTCCTACGAGCAGTACTTC.

The V and J genes are TRBV14 and TRBJ1-2; no clear D. This CDR3 has 14 residues. V was pared by 9 bases and J by 1 base, with 15 bases between. Looked up from germline, CDR1 is SGHDN and CDR2 is FVKESK. The CDR3 sequence is CARPLGVVNYGYTF. As DNA, the CDR3 is TGTGCCAGGCCCCTCGGGGTGGTTAACTATGGCTACACCTTC. Full variable domain (remainder filled in from reference TRBV14 and TRBJ1-2): EAGVTQFPSHSVIEKGQTVTLRCDPISGHDNLYWYRRVMGKEIKFLLHFVKESKQDESGMPNNRFLAERTGGTYSTLKVQPAELEDSGVYFCARPLGVVNYGYTFGSGTRLTVV.

CDR3 sequence: CASSQLAAPGADTQYF. The CDR3 nucleotides read TGTGCCAGCAGCCAGCTAGCGGCTCCGGGGGCAGATACGCAGTATTTT. This chain links TRBV3-1 (or the pseudogene TRBV3-2) with TRBJ2-3, with 7 bases matching TRBD2. With 3 bases clipped from V and 4 bases from J, the junction kept 10 bases outside the gene matches. The germline CDR1 and CDR2 sequences are LGHDT and YNNKEL (reference sequence). The CDR3 covers 16 residues.

This clone was detected only once. The V and J genes are TRBV6-5 and TRBJ2-2, with TRBD1 identical over 9 bases. The CDR3 loop spans 15 amino acids. Trimming at V came to 5 bases and at J to 4 bases, leaving 5 bases not matched to a gene. In germline, CDR1 is MNHEY, CDR2 SVGAGI. As DNA, the CDR3 is TGTGCCAGCAGTCCGTGGGACAGGGCCACCGGGGAGCTGTTTTTT. Amino acid sequence: CASSPWDRATGELFF.

The gene calls are TRBV27 and TRBJ1-3; D uncertain. Trimming left V 1 base short and J 1 base short, with 8 bases between. The CDR3 is 15 residues long. CDR1 is MNHEY, CDR2 SMNVEV, per germline (reference sequence). The CDR3 sequence: CASSLLPGSGNTIYF. CDR3 nucleotide sequence: TGTGCCAGCAGTTTATTACCGGGGTCTGGAAACACCATATATTTT.

The J gene is TRBJ2-1, the V gene TRBV27; weak D call: TRBD2 (5 bases). V lost 4 bases to trimming and J lost 3 bases, with 16 bases between them. This CDR3 is 16 amino acids long. The germline V gene has CDR1 MNHEY and CDR2 SMNVEV (reference sequence). CDR3 residues: CASSYSGIRSYNEQFF. The CDR3 bases are TGTGCCAGCAGTTACTCCGGGATAAGAAGCTACAATGAGCAGTTCTTC.

The chain has TRBV3-1 (or the pseudogene TRBV3-2) and TRBJ1-5; 7 nucleotides line up with TRBD1. This CDR3 is built from 15 residues. V lost 4 bases, J lost 6 bases, and 9 bases stayed unmatched. Germline CDR1 LGHDT, CDR2 YNNKEL (reference sequence). CDR3 amino acids: CASSRGTGAGQPQHF. CDR3 nucleotides: TGTGCCAGCAGCCGAGGTACAGGGGCTGGTCAGCCCCAGCATTTT.

The genes are TRBV20-1 and TRBJ1-1; the D gene is possibly TRBD1 (5 bases). The germline V gene encodes CDR1 DFQATT and CDR2 SNEGSKA (reference sequence). The CDR3 is 12 amino acids. The V end lost 3 bases, the J end lost 3 bases, and 8 bases lay between the germline ends. In DNA, the CDR3 is TGCAGTGCTAGTGGGGCGTACACTGAAGCTTTCTTT. The encoded protein is CSASGAYTEAFF.

The chain couples TRBV25-1 to TRBJ1-6; D call uncertain. The germline V and J ends were trimmed by 7 bases and 5 bases, with 15 bases remaining between them. Per the germline V gene, CDR1 is MGHDK and CDR2 is SYGVNS. CDR3 length: 15 residues. CDR3 DNA sequence: TGTGCCAGCACCGAAGGAGGGTGGGATAATTCACCCCTCCACTTT. Its protein product is CASTEGGWDNSPLHF.

This chain uses TRBV6-4 with TRBJ1-2, with D possibly matching TRBD1 (5 bases). The CDR3 has 14 amino acids. Trimming removed 6 bases at V and 2 bases at J, with 13 bases between. Germline V gives CDR1 MRHNA, CDR2 SNTAGT. The CDR3 DNA is TGTGCCAGCAGAGGGGATACCTTAAACTATGGCTACACCTTC. The encoded protein is CASRGDTLNYGYTF.

The rearrangement links TRBV28 to TRBJ2-1; 7 nucleotides line up with TRBD2. The CDR3 spans 13 residues. V dropped 5 bases and J dropped 12; count of bases not matched to a gene: 10. Germline V gene lookup returns CDR1 MDHEN and CDR2 SYDVKM. CDR3 amino acids: CASSGGGGVRQFF. CDR3 bases: TGTGCCAGCAGTGGTGGGGGAGGGGTGCGGCAGTTCTTC. Full variable domain (missing parts from reference TRBV28 and TRBJ2-1): DVKVTQSSRYLVKRTGEKVFLECVQDMDHENMFWYRQDPGLGLRLIYFSYDVKMKEKGDIPEGYSVSREKKERFSLILESASTNQTSMYLCASSGGGGVRQFFGPGTRLTVL.

The chain joins TRBV9 to TRBJ2-5; TRBD2 matches at 11 bases. Germline-derived CDR1 and CDR2 are SGDLS and YYNGEE. V was pared by 0 bases and J by 0 bases, with 4 bases of the junction left unmatched. The CDR3 has 17 residues. The CDR3 is CASSVGLAGKYQETQYF. The DNA of the CDR3 is TGTGCCAGCAGCGTAGGACTAGCGGGAAAGTACCAAGAGACCCAGTACTTC.

The chain uses TRBV27 and TRBJ1-6; 10 bases align to TRBD1. V gave up 6 bases and J gave up 10 bases; unmatched junction bases: 6. Germline V gives CDR1 MNHEY, CDR2 SMNVEV (reference sequence). CDR3 size: 14 residues. The CDR3 region has the DNA TGTGCCAGCAGGGGGGACAGGGGATGGTCACCCCTCCACTTT. As protein: CASRGDRGWSPLHF.

The chain is built from TRBV12-3 or TRBV12-4 and TRBJ2-1, with D possibly matching TRBD2 (6 bases). The CDR3 sequence is 13 residues long. Trimming shortened V by 5 bases and J by 5 bases, and 10 bases separated the two germline ends. The CDR3 DNA follows: TGTGCCAGCAGTCGCGGGGCCGACAATGAGCAGTTCTTC. It specifies CASSRGADNEQFF.

The rearrangement links TRBV5-8 to TRBJ1-1; 7 nucleotides align to TRBD1. The CDR3 has 13 amino acids. From germline, CDR1 is SGHTS and CDR2 YDEGEE. Trimming at V came to 4 bases and at J to 6 bases, leaving 6 bases not matched to a gene. The CDR3 DNA reads TGTGCCAGCAGCGTACAGGGGAGAGCTGAAGCTTTCTTT. Translating gives CASSVQGRAEAFF. Filled out from reference TRBV5-8 and TRBJ1-1, the complete variable domain reads EAGVTQSPTHLIKTRGQQATLRCSPISGHTSVYWYQQALGLGLQFLLWYDEGEERNRGNFPPRFSGRQFPNYSSELNVNALELEDSALYLCASSVQGRAEAFFGQGTRLTVV.